The 21 T cell receptor beta chains presented below share a single source sample, sequenced in a study of blood T cells in healthy people across ages. Primers used in a second PCR of about 6 to 11 cycles were a sample-barcoded 5' primer and a J-beta primer mix. TCRdb independently ran MiXCR on the 5' RACE reads; one entry per CDR3 protein. The sample gives approximately 580,000 distinct CDR3 sequences, nearly 25% of which show up once; under 9% is in the top ten. A further study also used this sample, focusing on T cells of mothers and their children.

The sample consisted of blood. Every receptor here comes from a boy aged 10-17 years in good health.

CDR3 DNA: TGCGCCAGCGAAGTGAGGAATTCACCCCTCCACTTT. Its protein is CASEVRNSPLHF. J is TRBJ1-6 and V is TRBV5-1; no reliable D call. The length of the CDR3 is 12 residues. V was trimmed by 7 bases and J by 7 bases, leaving 9 bases between them. CDR1 and CDR2 from the germline V gene are SGHRS and YFSETQ.

This clonotype has more than one count but fewer than ten. At one boundary the junction diverges from the germline segment, which might be a read error. The rearrangement links TRBV14 to TRBJ1-2; D not certain. Germline V gene sequence: CDR1 SGHDN, CDR2 FVKESK. The CDR3 is made up of 11 amino acids. The DNA for the CDR3 is TGTGCCAGCAGCCAAGAAGGTCCCTTGGCCTTC. Encoded protein: CASSQEGPLAF.

In this sample, this clonotype turned up a few times. The chain joins TRBV28 to TRBJ1-3, with D tentatively TRBD1 (5 bases). V lost 5 bases and J lost 0, with 11 bases in between. There are 15 residues in the CDR3. Germline CDR1 reads MDHEN; CDR2 reads SYDVKM. The CDR3 loop is CASSRRGYSGNTIYF. The CDR3 nucleotides are TGTGCCAGCAGTCGAAGGGGTTACTCTGGAAACACCATATATTTT. Using reference TRBV28 and TRBJ1-3 for the parts outside the CDR3, the full variable domain is DVKVTQSSRYLVKRTGEKVFLECVQDMDHENMFWYRQDPGLGLRLIYFSYDVKMKEKGDIPEGYSVSREKKERFSLILESASTNQTSMYLCASSRRGYSGNTIYFGEGSWLTVV.

The chain combines TRBV7-2 with TRBJ2-7; D is unresolved. The J call is in doubt because the DNA end fits TRBJ2-1 better. The CDR3 runs to 13 residues. Germline loops: CDR1 SGHTA, CDR2 FQGNSA. The CDR3 coding sequence is TGTGCCAGCAGCTCACCCGGCGCCGATGAGCAGTTCTTC. Its protein is CASSSPGADEQFF.

The V and J genes are TRBV19 and TRBJ1-1; D is uncertain. This CDR3 has 16 residues. The V end lost 3 bases, the J end lost 1 base, and 15 bases lay between the germline ends. CDR1 and CDR2 (germline): LNHDA, SQIVND (reference sequence). CDR3 in DNA: TGTGCCAGTAGTATGGGAACACGGGCTCCGAACACTGAAGCTTTCTTT. Translated: CASSMGTRAPNTEAFF.

This chain links TRBV7-2 with TRBJ2-3; D ambiguous. V was trimmed by 5 bases and J by 8 bases, leaving 11 bases between them. Germline-derived CDR1 and CDR2 are SGHTA and FQGNSA. The CDR3 is 12 residues long. The CDR3 DNA is TGTGCCAGCAGCCCACCTTCGGCTACGCAGTATTTT. This translates into CASSPPSATQYF. Full variable domain (outside the CDR3, taken from reference TRBV7-2 and TRBJ2-3): GAGVSQSPSNKVTEKGKDVELRCDPISGHTALYWYRQSLGQGLEFLIYFQGNSAPDKSGLPSDRFSAERTGGSVSTLTIQRTQQEDSAVYLCASSPPSATQYFGPGTRLTVL.

The V and J genes are TRBV29-1 and TRBJ2-5; 7 bases agree with TRBD1. The CDR3 has 18 amino acids. With 1 base clipped from V and 9 bases from J, the junction kept 23 bases outside the gene matches. Germline V gene lookup returns CDR1 SQVTM and CDR2 ANQGSEA. Here the CDR3 reads CSVEGQASGTAVGGAQYF. The CDR3 DNA reads as TGCAGCGTTGAAGGCCAAGCCTCCGGGACAGCGGTGGGTGGGGCCCAGTACTTC. The variable domain in full, completed from reference TRBV29-1 and TRBJ2-5, reads SAVISQKPSRDICQRGTSLTIQCQVDSQVTMMFWYRQQPGQSLTLIATANQGSEATYESGFVIDKFPISRPNLTFSTLTVSNMSPEDSSIYLCSVEGQASGTAVGGAQYFGPGTRLLVL.

V is TRBV20-1 and J is TRBJ2-5, with unresolved D. With the DNA end fitting TRBJ2-7 better, the J assignment may be wrong. CDR3 length: 12 amino acids. The germline CDR1 and CDR2 sequences are DFQATT and SNEGSKA (reference sequence). The CDR3 loop is CSAPGTPSEQYF. In DNA form, the CDR3 reads TGCAGTGCCCCGGGCACCCCCAGCGAGCAGTACTTC.

This clonotype has just a few counts. The chain uses TRBV7-3 and TRBJ2-3; D remains ambiguous. Per the germline V gene, CDR1 is SGHTA and CDR2 is FQGTGA. With 5 bases removed from V and 4 bases from J, the gap between germline ends came to 10 bases. This CDR3 has 13 residues. CDR3 DNA: TGTGCCAGCAGCCACGACGGAGCAGATACGCAGTATTTT. Translated: CASSHDGADTQYF.

This clonotype was found a few times. J is TRBJ2-7 and V is TRBV5-8; either TRBD1 or TRBD2 may supply D (5 bases each). Germline V gene lookup returns CDR1 SGHTS and CDR2 YDEGEE. The CDR3 is made up of 15 amino acids. V lost 4 bases to trimming and J lost 1 base, with 15 bases between them. CDR3 sequence (DNA): TGTGCCAGCAGCCGATCCCCGGGACGGTCCTACGAGCAGTACTTC. Protein sequence: CASSRSPGRSYEQYF.

This chain connects TRBV29-1 to TRBJ2-1; 15 nucleotides line up with TRBD2. Germline V lookup: CDR1 SQVTM, CDR2 ANQGSEA. The V and J ends lost 3 bases and 9 bases, in that order; junction bases with no gene match: 6. The CDR3 has 15 amino acids. The DNA of the CDR3 is TGCAGCGTTGACAGGACTAGCGGGGGGGCCGGTGAGCAGTTCTTC. Its protein product is CSVDRTSGGAGEQFF.

The chain has TRBV9 and TRBJ1-4; tentatively, D is TRBD1 (6 bases). Germline CDR1 and CDR2: SGDLS and YYNGEE. V was clipped by 7 bases and J by 3 bases, with 16 bases between them. The CDR3 covers 15 residues. CDR3 sequence reads: CASSQRGEANEKLFF. In DNA form, the CDR3 reads TGTGCCAGCTCTCAGAGGGGGGAGGCTAATGAAAAACTGTTTTTT.

The chain has TRBV28 and TRBJ2-2; tentatively, D is TRBD1 or TRBD2 (5 bases each). In germline, CDR1 is MDHEN, CDR2 SYDVKM. CDR3 length: 15 residues. V was pared by 5 bases and J by 9 bases, with 19 bases between. CDR3 sequence reads: CASSIIGPRGRELFF. DNA for the CDR3: TGTGCCAGCAGTATTATCGGACCGAGGGGCAGGGAGCTGTTTTTT.

J is TRBJ1-1 and V is TRBV19; no firm D call. The CDR3 has 14 residues. The V end was cut by 2 bases, the J end by 5 bases, with 12 bases between. CDR1 is LNHDA, CDR2 SQIVND, per germline (reference sequence). CDR3 nucleotide sequence: TGTGCCAGTAGTATACCATATTTTGGGACTGAAGCTTTCTTT. As protein: CASSIPYFGTEAFF.

The J gene is TRBJ2-1, the V gene TRBV7-2, with 9 bases fitting TRBD1. Germline values: CDR1 SGHTA, CDR2 FQGNSA. The CDR3 contains 17 residues. V lost 3 bases, J lost 0 bases, and 6 bases stayed unmatched. The CDR3 sequence: CASSLPGQGYSYNEQFF. The CDR3 region has the DNA TGTGCCAGCAGCTTGCCGGGACAGGGCTACTCCTACAATGAGCAGTTCTTC.

There are many counts of this clonotype. The CDR3 DNA follows: TGTGCCAGCAGCTCCCACCGGACGGGCGGGTATGGCTACACCTTC. It yields the protein CASSSHRTGGYGYTF. The rearrangement joins TRBV3-1 to TRBJ1-2; unclear D gene. V was pared by 5 bases and J by 5 bases, with 18 bases between. This CDR3 spans 15 amino acids. CDR1 LGHDT and CDR2 YNNKEL come from the germline V gene (reference sequence).

This clonotype was counted between two and nine times. V and J are TRBV4-1 and TRBJ2-1; the D gene is possibly TRBD2 (5 bases). Trimming took 5 bases from V and 2 from J, leaving 19 bases between them. The CDR3 totals 17 residues. Per germline, CDR1 MGHRA and CDR2 YSYEKL. Written as DNA, the CDR3 is TGCGCCAGCAGCTCAACCATCCTAGCAGAAGCCTACAATGAGCAGTTCTTC. Translated: CASSSTILAEAYNEQFF.

The rearrangement links TRBV27 to TRBJ2-7; the D call may be TRBD1 or TRBD2 (5 bases each). The germline V gene encodes CDR1 MNHEY and CDR2 SMNVEV (reference sequence). The CDR3 runs 21 residues. Trimming pared 4 bases from V and 3 bases from J, leaving 34 bases between. This CDR3 reads CASSSFPGTDDSRRSFYEQYF. CDR3 nucleotide sequence: TGTGCCAGCAGTTCCTTCCCCGGGACGGACGACTCTAGACGATCTTTCTACGAGCAGTACTTC.

This clonotype was found a few times. The V and J genes are TRBV4-3 and TRBJ1-4, with D unclear. The CDR3 loop spans 15 amino acids. With 1 base removed from V and 8 bases from J, the gap between germline ends came to 14 bases. Germline V gene data show CDR1 as LGHNA and CDR2 as YSLEER. The CDR3 DNA reads TGCGCCAGCAGCCAAGGGGCCGGCGTGGGAGAAAAACTGTTTTTT. Protein: CASSQGAGVGEKLFF.

V is TRBV12-3 or TRBV12-4 and J is TRBJ2-3; 7 positions match TRBD2. After removal of 1 base from V and 6 bases from J, the junction contained 10 bases not matched to a gene. This CDR3 comprises 16 residues. CDR3 bases: TGTGCCAGCAGTTTAGTTGCGGGGGAGTTTATGGATACGCAGTATTTT. Its protein is CASSLVAGEFMDTQYF.

This clonotype has only a few counts. This chain connects TRBV20-1 to TRBJ2-2; TRBD1 agrees at 8 bases. Trimming cost V 5 bases and J 5 bases; bases outside gene matches: 7. The CDR3 is made up of 14 amino acids. In germline, CDR1 is DFQATT, CDR2 SNEGSKA (reference sequence). CDR3 nucleotide sequence: TGCAGTGCTCGCTCAGGGGGCGCGACCGGGGAGCTGTTTTTT. It is translated as CSARSGGATGELFF.